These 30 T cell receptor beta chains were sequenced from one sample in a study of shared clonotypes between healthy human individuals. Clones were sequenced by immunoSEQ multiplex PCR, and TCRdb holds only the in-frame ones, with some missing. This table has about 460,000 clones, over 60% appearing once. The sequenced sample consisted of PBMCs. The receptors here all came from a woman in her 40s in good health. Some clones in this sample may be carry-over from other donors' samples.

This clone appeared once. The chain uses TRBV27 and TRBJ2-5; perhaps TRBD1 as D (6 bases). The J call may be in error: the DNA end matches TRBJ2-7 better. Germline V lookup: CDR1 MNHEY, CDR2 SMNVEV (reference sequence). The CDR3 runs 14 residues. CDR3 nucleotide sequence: TGTGCCAGCAGTCGTACAGGGTTATCCTACGAGCAGTACTTC. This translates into CASSRTGLSYEQYF.

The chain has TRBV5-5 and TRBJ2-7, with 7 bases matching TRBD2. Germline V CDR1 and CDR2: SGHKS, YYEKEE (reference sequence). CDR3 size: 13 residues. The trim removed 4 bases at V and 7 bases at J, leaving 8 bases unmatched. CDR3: CASSPVGAGEQYF. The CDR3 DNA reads TGTGCCAGCAGCCCTGTGGGAGCGGGGGAGCAGTACTTC.

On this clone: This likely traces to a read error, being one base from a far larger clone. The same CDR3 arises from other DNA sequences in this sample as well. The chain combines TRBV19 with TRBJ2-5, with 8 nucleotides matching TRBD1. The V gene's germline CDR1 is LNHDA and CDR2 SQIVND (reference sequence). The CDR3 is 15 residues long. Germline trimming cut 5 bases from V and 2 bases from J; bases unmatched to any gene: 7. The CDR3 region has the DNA TGTGCCAGTAGTTCTGCGGACAGGGTTCAAGAGACCCAGTACTTC. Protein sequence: CASSSADRVQETQYF.

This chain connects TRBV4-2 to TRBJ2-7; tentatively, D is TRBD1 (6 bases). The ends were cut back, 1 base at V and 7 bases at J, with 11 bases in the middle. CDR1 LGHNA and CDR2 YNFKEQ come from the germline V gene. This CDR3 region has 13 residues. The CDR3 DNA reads TGTGCCAGCAGCCAAGCGCAGGGGTGGGAGCAGTACTTC. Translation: CASSQAQGWEQYF.

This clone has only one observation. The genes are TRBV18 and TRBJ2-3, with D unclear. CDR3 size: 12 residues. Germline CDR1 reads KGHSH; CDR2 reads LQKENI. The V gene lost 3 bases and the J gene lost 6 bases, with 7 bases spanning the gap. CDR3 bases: TGTGCCAGCTCACCTCGCCAGGATACGCAGTATTTT. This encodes CASSPRQDTQYF.

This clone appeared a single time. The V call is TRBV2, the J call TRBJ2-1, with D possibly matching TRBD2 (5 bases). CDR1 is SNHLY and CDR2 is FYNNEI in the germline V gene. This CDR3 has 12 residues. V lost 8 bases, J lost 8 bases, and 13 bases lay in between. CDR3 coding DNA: TGTGCCAGCCGAACGGGGTTTGATGAGCAGTTCTTC. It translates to CASRTGFDEQFF.

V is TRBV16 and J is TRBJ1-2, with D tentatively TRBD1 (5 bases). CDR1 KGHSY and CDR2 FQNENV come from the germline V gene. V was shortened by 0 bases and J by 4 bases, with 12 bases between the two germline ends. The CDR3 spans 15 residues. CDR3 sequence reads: CASSQSLGGSYGYTF. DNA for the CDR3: TGTGCCAGCAGCCAATCGTTGGGGGGATCCTATGGCTACACCTTC.

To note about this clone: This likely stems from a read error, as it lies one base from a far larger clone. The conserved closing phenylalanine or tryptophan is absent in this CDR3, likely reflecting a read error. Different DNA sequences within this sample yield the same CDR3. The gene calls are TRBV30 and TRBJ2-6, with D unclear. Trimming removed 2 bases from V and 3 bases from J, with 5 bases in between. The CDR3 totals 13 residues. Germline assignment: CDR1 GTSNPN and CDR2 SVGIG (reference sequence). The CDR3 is CAWSFGGANVLTL. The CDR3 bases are TGTGCCTGGAGTTTTGGTGGGGCCAACGTCCTGACTCTC.

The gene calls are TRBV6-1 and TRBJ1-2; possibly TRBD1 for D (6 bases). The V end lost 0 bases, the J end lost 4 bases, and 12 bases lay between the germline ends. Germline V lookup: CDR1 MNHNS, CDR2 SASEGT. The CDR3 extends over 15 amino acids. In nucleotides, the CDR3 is TGTGCCAGCAGTGAAGCGAGCGGGGGCGGCTATGGCTACACCTTC. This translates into CASSEASGGGYGYTF.

CDR3 coding DNA: TGTGCCAGCAGCCTAACAGGGCCCAATCAGCCCCAGCATTTT. As protein: CASSLTGPNQPQHF. The chain couples TRBV7-8 to TRBJ1-5, with a possible D match to TRBD1 (6 bases). CDR3 size: 14 residues. CDR1 SGHVS and CDR2 FQNEAQ come from the germline V gene. V lost 5 bases, J lost 3 bases, and 11 bases lay in between. The entire variable domain, with the rest obtained from reference TRBV7-8 and TRBJ1-5, is as follows: GAGVSQSPRYKVAKRGQDVALRCDPISGHVSLFWYQQALGQGPEFLTYFQNEAQLDKSGLPSDRFFAERPEGSVSTLKIQRTQQEDSAVYLCASSLTGPNQPQHFGDGTRLSIL.

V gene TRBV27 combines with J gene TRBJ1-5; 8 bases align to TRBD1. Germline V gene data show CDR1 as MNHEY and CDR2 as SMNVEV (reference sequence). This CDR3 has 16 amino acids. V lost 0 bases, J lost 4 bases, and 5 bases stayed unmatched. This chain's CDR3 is CASSLSGQGDNQPQHF. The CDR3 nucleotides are TGTGCCAGCAGTTTATCTGGACAGGGTGATAATCAGCCCCAGCATTTT.

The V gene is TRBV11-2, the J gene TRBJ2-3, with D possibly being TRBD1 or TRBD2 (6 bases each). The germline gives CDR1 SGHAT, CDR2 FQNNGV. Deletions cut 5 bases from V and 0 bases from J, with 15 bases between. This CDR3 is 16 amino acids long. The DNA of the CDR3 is TGTGCCAGCAGCCCTTGGGGGGCAGTCAGCACAGATACGCAGTATTTT. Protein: CASSPWGAVSTDTQYF.

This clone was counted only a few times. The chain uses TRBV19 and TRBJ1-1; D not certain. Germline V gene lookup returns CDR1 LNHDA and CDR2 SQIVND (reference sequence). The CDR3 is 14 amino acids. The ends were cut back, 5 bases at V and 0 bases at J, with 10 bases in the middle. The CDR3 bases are TGTGCCAGTAGTTGGGCACAGATGAACACTGAAGCTTTCTTT. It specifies CASSWAQMNTEAFF.

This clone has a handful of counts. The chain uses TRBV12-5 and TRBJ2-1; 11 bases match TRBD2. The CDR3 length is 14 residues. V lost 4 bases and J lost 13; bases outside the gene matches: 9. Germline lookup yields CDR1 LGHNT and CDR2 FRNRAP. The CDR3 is CASGSGTSGAGQFF. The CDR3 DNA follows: TGTGCTAGTGGTTCGGGGACTAGCGGCGCGGGACAGTTCTTC.

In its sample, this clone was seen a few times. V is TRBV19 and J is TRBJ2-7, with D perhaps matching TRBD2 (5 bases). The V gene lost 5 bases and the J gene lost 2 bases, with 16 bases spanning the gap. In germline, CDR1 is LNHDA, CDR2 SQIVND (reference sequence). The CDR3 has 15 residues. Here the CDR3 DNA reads TGTGCCAGTAGTCCAGTGGCGGGCCTAACCTACGAGCAGTACTTC. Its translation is CASSPVAGLTYEQYF.

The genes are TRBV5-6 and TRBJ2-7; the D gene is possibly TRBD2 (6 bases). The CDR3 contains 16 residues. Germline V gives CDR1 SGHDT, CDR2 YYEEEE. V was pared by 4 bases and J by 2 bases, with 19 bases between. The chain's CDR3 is CASSVRILASTYEQYF. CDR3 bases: TGTGCCAGCAGCGTTCGTATCCTAGCGTCAACCTACGAGCAGTACTTC.

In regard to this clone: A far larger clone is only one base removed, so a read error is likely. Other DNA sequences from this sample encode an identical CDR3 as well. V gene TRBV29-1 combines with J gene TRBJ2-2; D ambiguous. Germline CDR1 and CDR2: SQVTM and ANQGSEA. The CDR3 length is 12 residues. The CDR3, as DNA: TGCAGCGGTAGGTGGAACACTGGGGAGCTGTTTTTT. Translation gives CSGRWNTGELFF.

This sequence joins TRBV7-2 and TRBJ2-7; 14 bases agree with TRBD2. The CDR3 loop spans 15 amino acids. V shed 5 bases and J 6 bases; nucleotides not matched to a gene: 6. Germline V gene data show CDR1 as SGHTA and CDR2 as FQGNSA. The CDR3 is CASSTRLAGGPEQYF. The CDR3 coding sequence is TGTGCCAGCAGCACCAGACTAGCGGGAGGGCCCGAGCAGTACTTC.

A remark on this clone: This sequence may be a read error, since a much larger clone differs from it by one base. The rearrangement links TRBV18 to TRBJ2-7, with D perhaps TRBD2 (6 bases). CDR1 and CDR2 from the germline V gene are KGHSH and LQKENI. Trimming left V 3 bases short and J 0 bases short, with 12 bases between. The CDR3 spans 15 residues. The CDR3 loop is CASSPGAGSSYEQYF. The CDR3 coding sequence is TGTGCCAGCTCACCTGGGGCGGGAAGCTCCTACGAGCAGTACTTC.

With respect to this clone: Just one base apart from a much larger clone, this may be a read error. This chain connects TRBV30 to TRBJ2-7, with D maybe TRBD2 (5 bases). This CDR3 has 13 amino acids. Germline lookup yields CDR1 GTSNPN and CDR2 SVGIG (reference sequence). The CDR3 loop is CAFRGSANYGQYF. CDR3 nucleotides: TGTGCCTTTCGAGGGAGTGCCAACTACGGGCAGTACTTC.

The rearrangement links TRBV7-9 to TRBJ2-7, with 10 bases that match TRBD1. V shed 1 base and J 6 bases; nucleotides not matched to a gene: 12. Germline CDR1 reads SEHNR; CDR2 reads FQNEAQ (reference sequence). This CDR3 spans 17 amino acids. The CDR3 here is CASSLGQGAPLLTEQYF. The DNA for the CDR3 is TGTGCCAGCAGCTTAGGACAGGGGGCTCCCCTCCTAACCGAGCAGTACTTC.

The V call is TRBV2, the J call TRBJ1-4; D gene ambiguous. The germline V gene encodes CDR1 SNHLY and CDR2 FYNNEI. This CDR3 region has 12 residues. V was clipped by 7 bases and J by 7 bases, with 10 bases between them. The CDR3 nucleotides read TGTGCCAGCACCCTCGAGGGTGAAAAACTGTTTTTT. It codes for CASTLEGEKLFF.

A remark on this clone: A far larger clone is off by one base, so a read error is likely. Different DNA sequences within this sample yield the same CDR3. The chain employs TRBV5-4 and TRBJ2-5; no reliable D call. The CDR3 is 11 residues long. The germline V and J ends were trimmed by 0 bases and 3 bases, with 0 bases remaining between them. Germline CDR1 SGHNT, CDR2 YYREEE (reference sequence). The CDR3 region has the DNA TGTGCCAGCAGCTTGGAAGAGACCCAGTACTTC. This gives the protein CASSLEETQYF.

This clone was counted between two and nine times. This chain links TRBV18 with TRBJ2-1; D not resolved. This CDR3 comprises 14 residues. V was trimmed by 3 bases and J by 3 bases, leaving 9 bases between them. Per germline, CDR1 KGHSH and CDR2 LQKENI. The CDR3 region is CASSPGEFYNEQFF. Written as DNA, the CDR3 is TGTGCCAGCTCACCTGGAGAATTCTACAATGAGCAGTTCTTC.

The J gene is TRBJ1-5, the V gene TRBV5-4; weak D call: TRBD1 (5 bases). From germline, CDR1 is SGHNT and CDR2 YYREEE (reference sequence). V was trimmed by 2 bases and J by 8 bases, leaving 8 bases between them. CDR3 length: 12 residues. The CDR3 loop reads CASSFWGEPQHF. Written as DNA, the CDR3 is TGTGCCAGCAGCTTCTGGGGCGAGCCCCAGCATTTT.

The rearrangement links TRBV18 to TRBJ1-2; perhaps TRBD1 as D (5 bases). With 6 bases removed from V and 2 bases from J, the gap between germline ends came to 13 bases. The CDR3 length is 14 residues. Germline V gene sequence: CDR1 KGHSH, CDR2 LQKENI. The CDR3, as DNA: TGTGCCAGCTCGCCCCCACAGGAGAACTATGGCTACACCTTC. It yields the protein CASSPPQENYGYTF.

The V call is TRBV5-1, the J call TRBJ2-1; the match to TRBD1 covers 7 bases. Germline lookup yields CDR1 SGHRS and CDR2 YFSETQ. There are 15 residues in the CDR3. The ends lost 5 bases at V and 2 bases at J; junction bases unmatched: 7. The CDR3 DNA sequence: TGCGCCAGCAGTTCCGGGACAGTCACCTACAATGAGCAGTTCTTC. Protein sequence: CASSSGTVTYNEQFF.

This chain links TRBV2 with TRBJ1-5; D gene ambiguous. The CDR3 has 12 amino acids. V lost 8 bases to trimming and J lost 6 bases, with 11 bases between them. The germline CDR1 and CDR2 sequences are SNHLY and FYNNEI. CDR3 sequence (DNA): TGTGCCAGCGCCCCGGAGGGTCAGCCCCAGCATTTT. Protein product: CASAPEGQPQHF.

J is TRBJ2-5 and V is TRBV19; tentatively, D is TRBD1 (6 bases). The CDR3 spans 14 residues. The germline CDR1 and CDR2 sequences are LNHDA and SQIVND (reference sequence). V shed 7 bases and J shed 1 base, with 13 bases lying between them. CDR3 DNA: TGTGCCAGTACCCTCACAGGGACCCAAGAGACCCAGTACTTC. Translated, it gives CASTLTGTQETQYF.

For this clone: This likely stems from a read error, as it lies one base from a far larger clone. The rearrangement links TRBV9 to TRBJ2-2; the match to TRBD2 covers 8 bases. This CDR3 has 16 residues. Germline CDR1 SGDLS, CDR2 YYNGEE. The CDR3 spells CASSIAAGGSAGKLFF. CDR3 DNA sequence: TGTGCCAGCAGCATTGCGGCGGGAGGTTCTGCCGGGAAGCTGTTTTTT. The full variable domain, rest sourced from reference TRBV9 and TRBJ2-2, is DSGVTQTPKHLITATGQRVTLRCSPRSGDLSVYWYQQSLDQGLQFLIQYYNGEERAKGNILERFSAQQFPDLHSELNLSSLELGDSALYFCASSIAAGGSAGKLFFGEGSRLTVL.